Listed below are T cell receptor beta chains from one sample, sequenced in a study of blood T cell repertoires in COVID-19. Repertoires were generated with immunoSEQ multiplex PCR, while TCRdb's copy carries only in-frame clones and drops some. This table has approximately 140,000 clones, around 90% appearing once. Sequenced material: PBMCs or T cells enriched from blood (not recorded which). The receptors derive from a woman in her forties who had been exposed to COVID-19. The CDR3 runs from the conserved cysteine through the conserved F or W. The D gene is left open where the match is weak. Clone size, where shown, is once, few, many, or a class for clones that have expanded.

d_call: TRBD2; clone_size: few; v_call: TRBV6-4; j_call: TRBJ2-5; cdr3_aa: CASSETSGGQETQYF; cdr3_nt: TGTGCCAGCAGTGAGACTAGCGGGGGCCAAGAGACCCAGTACTTC
d_call: -; clone_size: once; v_call: TRBV7-8; j_call: TRBJ1-3; cdr3_aa: CASSPRDTGNTIYF; cdr3_nt: TGTGCCAGCAGCCCACGGGACACGGGAAACACCATATATTTT
d_call: TRBD2; clone_size: -; v_call: TRBV5-1; j_call: TRBJ2-7; cdr3_aa: CASSLASGSRYEQYF; cdr3_nt: TGCGCCAGCAGCTTGGCGAGCGGGAGTAGGTACGAGCAGTACTTC
d_call: TRBD2; clone_size: -; v_call: TRBV9; j_call: TRBJ2-2; cdr3_aa: CASSVVSGSSGELFF; cdr3_nt: TGTGCCAGCAGCGTAGTTAGCGGGAGCTCCGGGGAGCTGTTTTTT
d_call: TRBD2; clone_size: -; v_call: TRBV7-2; j_call: TRBJ2-7; cdr3_aa: CASSGTSGSYSYEQYF; cdr3_nt: TGTGCCAGCAGCGGGACTAGCGGGAGCTATTCCTACGAGCAGTACTTC
d_call: -; clone_size: -; v_call: TRBV5-1; j_call: TRBJ2-5; cdr3_aa: CASSPGTFQETQYF; cdr3_nt: TGCGCCAGCAGCCCTGGGACTTTTCAAGAGACCCAGTACTTC
d_call: -; clone_size: -; v_call: TRBV4-1; j_call: TRBJ1-1; cdr3_aa: CASSQLGGGGGYNTEAFF; cdr3_nt: TGCGCCAGCAGCCAACTCGGGGGGGGCGGAGGGTATAACACTGAAGCTTTCTTT
d_call: TRBD1; clone_size: -; v_call: TRBV5-1; j_call: TRBJ1-3; cdr3_aa: CASSLGTGAGNTIYF; cdr3_nt: TGCGCCAGCAGCTTGGGGACAGGGGCTGGAAACACCATATATTTT
d_call: TRBD1; clone_size: few; v_call: TRBV4-2; j_call: TRBJ1-2; cdr3_aa: CASSQEYLRQGANYGYTF; cdr3_nt: TGTGCCAGCAGCCAAGAATATCTCAGGCAGGGGGCCAACTATGGCTACACCTTC
d_call: TRBD2; clone_size: -; v_call: TRBV10-1; j_call: TRBJ2-7; cdr3_aa: CASSPSGALDEQYF; cdr3_nt: TGCGCCAGCAGTCCTAGCGGGGCATTGGACGAGCAGTACTTC
d_call: TRBD1; clone_size: -; v_call: TRBV29-1; j_call: TRBJ1-1; cdr3_aa: CSVDDSTGGTEAFF; cdr3_nt: TGCAGCGTTGACGATTCGACAGGGGGCACTGAAGCTTTCTTT
d_call: TRBD1; clone_size: once; v_call: TRBV9; j_call: TRBJ1-1; cdr3_aa: CASSGGQGRMNTEAFF; cdr3_nt: TGTGCCAGCAGCGGAGGACAGGGGCGGATGAACACTGAAGCTTTCTTT
d_call: -; clone_size: -; v_call: TRBV19; j_call: TRBJ2-1; cdr3_aa: CASGIGYNEQFF; cdr3_nt: TGTGCTTCCGGGATTGGGTACAATGAGCAGTTCTTC
d_call: -; clone_size: few; v_call: TRBV28; j_call: TRBJ2-7; cdr3_aa: CASSILGGRYEQYF; cdr3_nt: TGTGCCAGCAGCATTTTAGGGGGAAGGTACGAGCAGTACTTC
d_call: TRBD1; clone_size: -; v_call: TRBV4-1; j_call: TRBJ2-5; cdr3_aa: CASSQEGQGGLKDF; cdr3_nt: TGCGCCAGCAGCCAAGAGGGACAGGGGGGCCTTAAGGACTTC
d_call: -; clone_size: -; v_call: TRBV20-1; j_call: TRBJ2-3; cdr3_aa: CSASSGKITDTQYF; cdr3_nt: TGCAGTGCTAGTTCCGGGAAGATCACAGATACGCAGTATTTT
d_call: -; clone_size: -; v_call: TRBV28; j_call: TRBJ2-2; cdr3_aa: CASSNPGHNTGELFF; cdr3_nt: TGTGCCAGCAGCAACCCGGGACACAACACCGGGGAGCTGTTTTTT
d_call: TRBD1; clone_size: -; v_call: TRBV6-5; j_call: TRBJ2-1; cdr3_aa: CAARTRTGSPNEQFF; cdr3_nt: TGTGCCGCCCGGACGCGGACAGGGAGTCCGAATGAGCAGTTCTTC
d_call: -; clone_size: -; v_call: TRBV2; j_call: TRBJ1-2; cdr3_aa: CASRAPGWGYGYTF; cdr3_nt: TGTGCCAGCAGAGCCCCAGGGTGGGGCTATGGCTACACCTTC
d_call: -; clone_size: -; v_call: TRBV11-2; j_call: TRBJ2-3; cdr3_aa: CASSFRLDYWTDTQYF; cdr3_nt: TGTGCCAGCAGCTTTCGACTAGATTATTGGACAGATACGCAGTATTTT
d_call: -; clone_size: -; v_call: TRBV23-1; j_call: TRBJ1-1; cdr3_aa: CASSRARQQGTGPEAFF; cdr3_nt: TGCGCCAGCAGTCGGGCGAGACAACAGGGCACAGGGCCCGAAGCTTTCTTT
d_call: -; clone_size: once; v_call: TRBV4-1; j_call: TRBJ2-1; cdr3_aa: CASSQRGNVYNEQFF; cdr3_nt: TGCGCCAGCAGCCAGAGAGGGAACGTCTACAATGAGCAGTTCTTC
d_call: -; clone_size: few; v_call: TRBV3-1/TRBV3-2; j_call: TRBJ1-1; cdr3_aa: CASSQGGRARTEAFF; cdr3_nt: TGTGCCAGCAGCCAAGGGGGGCGGGCGAGAACTGAAGCTTTCTTT
d_call: -; clone_size: -; v_call: TRBV2; j_call: TRBJ1-1; cdr3_aa: CASTVTGSTEAFF; cdr3_nt: TGTGCCAGCACCGTAACAGGGTCCACTGAAGCTTTCTTT
d_call: -; clone_size: -; v_call: TRBV9; j_call: TRBJ2-7; cdr3_aa: CASSVQGDSYEQYF; cdr3_nt: TGTGCCAGCAGCGTACAAGGAGACTCCTACGAGCAGTACTTC
d_call: -; clone_size: -; v_call: TRBV25-1; j_call: TRBJ1-3; cdr3_aa: CASSELPGTKAGNTIYF; cdr3_nt: TGTGCCAGCAGTGAACTCCCCGGGACAAAGGCCGGAAACACCATATATTTT
d_call: -; clone_size: -; v_call: TRBV29-1; j_call: TRBJ2-3; cdr3_aa: CSVEPRTDTQYF; cdr3_nt: TGCAGCGTTGAGCCTCGGACAGATACGCAGTATTTT
d_call: TRBD2; clone_size: -; v_call: TRBV5-4; j_call: TRBJ2-2; cdr3_aa: CASSLGPSGNTGELFF; cdr3_nt: TGTGCCAGCAGCTTGGGGCCTAGCGGGAACACCGGGGAGCTGTTTTTT
d_call: TRBD2; clone_size: -; v_call: TRBV28; j_call: TRBJ2-1; cdr3_aa: CASIAGSYNEQFF; cdr3_nt: TGTGCCAGTATAGCGGGATCCTACAATGAGCAGTTCTTC
d_call: -; clone_size: -; v_call: TRBV3-1/TRBV3-2; j_call: TRBJ1-1; cdr3_aa: CASSQGVLEAFF; cdr3_nt: TGTGCCAGCAGCCAAGGTGTCCTGGAAGCTTTCTTT
d_call: TRBD2; clone_size: -; v_call: TRBV9; j_call: TRBJ2-5; cdr3_aa: CASSTTGTSGRETQYF; cdr3_nt: TGTGCCAGCAGCACTACCGGGACTAGCGGGAGGGAGACCCAGTACTTC
d_call: TRBD1; clone_size: -; v_call: TRBV5-5; j_call: TRBJ1-4; cdr3_aa: CASSLSRTGGNEKLFF; cdr3_nt: TGTGCCAGCAGCTTGTCGCGCACAGGGGGAAATGAAAAACTGTTTTTT
d_call: -; clone_size: -; v_call: TRBV5-6; j_call: TRBJ2-6; cdr3_aa: CASRHRTGANVLTF; cdr3_nt: TGTGCCAGCAGACACCGTACTGGGGCCAACGTCCTGACTTTC
d_call: -; clone_size: -; v_call: TRBV7-8; j_call: TRBJ2-7; cdr3_aa: CASSPTIDYEQYF; cdr3_nt: TGTGCCAGCAGCCCGACTATTGACTACGAGCAGTACTTC
d_call: -; clone_size: -; v_call: TRBV6-2/TRBV6-3; j_call: TRBJ1-5; cdr3_aa: CASSRDQDRWDQPQHF; cdr3_nt: TGTGCCAGCAGTCGAGATCAGGACAGATGGGATCAGCCCCAGCATTTT
d_call: -; clone_size: -; v_call: TRBV6-5; j_call: TRBJ1-4; cdr3_aa: CASSYSDPRGGEKLFF; cdr3_nt: TGTGCCAGCAGTTACTCGGATCCACGGGGAGGTGAAAAACTGTTTTTT
d_call: -; clone_size: -; v_call: TRBV9; j_call: TRBJ1-4; cdr3_aa: CASSVGAAANEKLFF; cdr3_nt: TGTGCCAGCAGCGTAGGAGCAGCGGCTAATGAAAAACTGTTTTTT
d_call: TRBD1; clone_size: -; v_call: TRBV6-5; j_call: TRBJ1-2; cdr3_aa: CASSPRDRGAYTF; cdr3_nt: TGTGCCAGCAGTCCCCGGGACAGGGGTGCCTACACCTTC
d_call: -; clone_size: once; v_call: TRBV7-9; j_call: TRBJ2-3; cdr3_aa: CASSPPVLEIEDTQYF; cdr3_nt: TGTGCCAGCAGCCCACCGGTCCTTGAGATTGAAGATACGCAGTATTTT
d_call: -; clone_size: -; v_call: TRBV2; j_call: TRBJ1-1; cdr3_aa: CASSDVLGATEAFF; cdr3_nt: TGTGCCAGCAGTGATGTGCTGGGGGCCACTGAAGCTTTCTTT
d_call: -; clone_size: -; v_call: TRBV6-5; j_call: TRBJ2-3; cdr3_aa: CASRGGRAGTDTQYF; cdr3_nt: TGTGCCAGCAGAGGGGGTAGGGCCGGCACAGATACGCAGTATTTT
d_call: -; clone_size: -; v_call: TRBV18; j_call: TRBJ1-5; cdr3_aa: CASSGGIDSLNQPQHF; cdr3_nt: TGTGCCAGCTCAGGGGGCATCGACAGCCTTAATCAGCCCCAGCATTTT
d_call: TRBD1; clone_size: -; v_call: TRBV15; j_call: TRBJ2-7; cdr3_aa: CATSRVGQGYEQYF; cdr3_nt: TGTGCCACCAGCAGGGTTGGACAGGGCTACGAGCAGTACTTC
d_call: -; clone_size: -; v_call: TRBV3-1/TRBV3-2; j_call: TRBJ2-2; cdr3_aa: CASSQVRTGELFF; cdr3_nt: TGTGCCAGCAGCCAAGTGCGGACCGGGGAGCTGTTTTTT
d_call: TRBD2; clone_size: once; v_call: TRBV28; j_call: TRBJ2-7; cdr3_aa: CASSYFVGVAGVNEQYF; cdr3_nt: TGTGCCAGCAGTTATTTTGTGGGGGTAGCGGGAGTGAACGAGCAGTACTTC
d_call: -; clone_size: once; v_call: TRBV4-1; j_call: TRBJ1-6; cdr3_aa: CASSQGPTGHNSPLHF; cdr3_nt: TGCGCCAGCAGCCAAGGCCCGACAGGTCATAATTCACCCCTCCACTTT
d_call: -; clone_size: -; v_call: TRBV4-1; j_call: TRBJ2-2; cdr3_aa: CASSQVRGRGNEELFF; cdr3_nt: TGCGCCAGCAGCCAAGTAAGGGGCAGGGGAAACGAGGAGCTGTTTTTT